This TCR beta chain was sequenced in a study of blood T cell repertoires in COVID-19. As for the study in general: Material from acute and convalescent COVID-19 was sourced from the United States, Italy and Spain. The analysed material was cDNA or gDNA that came from T cells, B-cell-depleted T cells, or PBMCs.

The CDR3 is 14 residues long. V gave up 1 base and J gave up 4 bases, with 10 bases separating them. Germline V gives CDR1 SGHTA, CDR2 FQGNSA. In the original analysis: Amplification with reference gene primers provided the estimates of nucleated cell counts. Generated by immunoSEQ multiplex PCR, the TCRdb table keeps only in-frame clones and is missing some. That table gives V, J and clone size, and the DNA gave D and trimming. The sample lists tens of thousands of clones; roughly nine tenths were seen once. The gene calls are TRBV7-2 and TRBJ1-1; the D gene is possibly TRBD1 (5 bases). This receptor was taken from an older man with active COVID-19. The sequenced material came from peripheral blood. In DNA form, the CDR3 reads TGTGCCAGCAGCTTAGGGGCGGGGGGCACTGAAGCTTTCTTT. Protein sequence: CASSLGAGGTEAFF.